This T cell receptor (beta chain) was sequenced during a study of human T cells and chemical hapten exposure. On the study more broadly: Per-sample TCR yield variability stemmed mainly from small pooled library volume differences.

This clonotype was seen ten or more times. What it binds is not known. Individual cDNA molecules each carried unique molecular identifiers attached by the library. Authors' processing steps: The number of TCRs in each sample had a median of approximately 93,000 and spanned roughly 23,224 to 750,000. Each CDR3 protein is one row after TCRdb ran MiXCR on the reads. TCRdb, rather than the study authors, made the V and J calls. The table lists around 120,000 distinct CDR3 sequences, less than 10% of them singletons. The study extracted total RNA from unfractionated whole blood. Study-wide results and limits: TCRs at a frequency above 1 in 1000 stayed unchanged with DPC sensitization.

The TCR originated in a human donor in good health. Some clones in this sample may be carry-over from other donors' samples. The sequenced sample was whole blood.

The CDR3 region has the DNA TGCGCCAGCAGCCTCTTAGGGGGCACTGAAGCTTTCTTT. This translates into CASSLLGGTEAFF. V usage is TRBV4-3 and J usage is TRBJ1-1; possible D gene TRBD1, 6 bases. V lost 4 bases to trimming and J lost 4 bases, with 10 bases between them. The CDR3 has 13 residues. CDR1 LGHNA and CDR2 YSLEER come from the germline V gene.